This T cell receptor beta chain was profiled in a study of tumor-infiltrating lymphocytes in primary liver carcinoma. Total RNA and DNA came together from around 20-30 mg of bulk tissue without cell sorting. The CDR3 loop spans 15 amino acids. Trimming stripped 9 bases from V and 9 bases from J, with 23 bases between. The germline CDR1 and CDR2 sequences are SGHAT and FQDESV (reference sequence). A primer in the constant region served to generate TCR beta cDNA from roughly 520 ng of total RNA. What produced the TCR beta libraries was three nested multiplex PCR rounds using slightly modified ARM-PCR. For 10 cycles apiece, the opening two PCR rounds ran with TRBV1-TRBV30 forward primers and a C-beta reverse primer. In TCRdb, the multiplex PCR reads were re-called with MiXCR into one record per CDR3 protein. The sample records roughly 200,000 distinct CDR3 sequences, approximately 86% being singletons.

This clonotype was picked up one time. V usage is TRBV11-1 and J usage is TRBJ2-2; D is undetermined. The sequenced sample consisted of tumor tissue from primary liver carcinoma. The TCR was taken from a man aged 35 to 55 with primary liver carcinoma and hepatitis B virus infection. DNA of the CDR3: TGTGCCAGTAACTATATAGGACCTTTCTCCTGGGAGCTGTTTTTT. Translated: CASNYIGPFSWELFF.